Listed here is a single T cell receptor beta chain. Its antigen is unidentified. The sample belongs to a study of cytomegalovirus exposure and HLA in healthy donors. Whole-study results and caveats: About 87% or about 30% of the time was how often most TCR beta V segments were productive, according to an earlier analysis. With further analysis later on, most CMV-associated TCR beta chains appeared HLA-restricted. Likely technical artifact: a cluster of highly shared sequence variants.

The germline CDR1 and CDR2 sequences are GTSNPN and SVGIG (reference sequence). V was clipped by 0 bases and J by 6 bases, with 12 bases between them. This CDR3 spans 14 amino acids. With 60 Vbeta and 13 Jbeta primers, the PCR was carried out. Sequencing used immunoSEQ multiplex PCR; TCRdb keeps in-frame clones, though not all of them. The data show more than 110,000 clones, roughly 76% seen once. The sample comprised PBMCs. The chain combines TRBV30 with TRBJ2-1; weak D call: TRBD2 (6 bases). This sequence was found in a female donor in good health and CMV-seronegative. CDR3 residues: CAWSVLRGCNEQFF. The CDR3 nucleotides read TGTGCCTGGAGTGTACTCCGGGGGTGCAATGAGCAGTTCTTC.